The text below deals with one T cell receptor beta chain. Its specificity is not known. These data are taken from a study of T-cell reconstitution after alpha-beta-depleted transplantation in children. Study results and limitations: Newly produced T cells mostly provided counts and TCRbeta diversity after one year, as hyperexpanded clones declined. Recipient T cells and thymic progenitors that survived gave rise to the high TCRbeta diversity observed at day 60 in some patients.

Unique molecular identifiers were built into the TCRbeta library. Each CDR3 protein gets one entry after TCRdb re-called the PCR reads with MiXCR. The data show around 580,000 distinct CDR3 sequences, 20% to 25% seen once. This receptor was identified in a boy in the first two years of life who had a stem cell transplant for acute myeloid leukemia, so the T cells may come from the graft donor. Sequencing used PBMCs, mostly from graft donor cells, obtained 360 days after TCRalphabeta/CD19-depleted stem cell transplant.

As DNA, the CDR3 is TGCGCCAGCAGCCAAGATCGAGAACAGTACTTC. As protein: CASSQDREQYF. The chain employs TRBV4-1 and TRBJ2-5, with no clear D. The V and J ends lost 0 bases and 11 bases respectively, with 7 bases between them. CDR1 and CDR2 from the germline V gene are MGHRA and YSYEKL. The CDR3 loop spans 11 amino acids.